The next 28 T cell receptor beta chains were all read from a single sample in a study of regulatory T cells in long-lasting Graves disease. Building the TCR beta libraries relied on iRepertoire HTBI primers, and CDR3 regions underwent Arm-PCR. One entry per CDR3 protein results from TCRdb running MiXCR on the multiplex PCR reads. The data hold 350,000 to 500,000 distinct CDR3 sequences, with around 20% observed a single time. Time point given: persistent/refractory GD, antithyroid drugs over 5 years with positive TRAb. TCR sequences were obtained from RNA taken from PBMCs. The sample in question was peripheral blood mononuclear cells (PBMCs), obtained when the disease was refractory, from a patient treated with antithyroid drugs. These receptors were taken from a female donor with Graves disease.

In nucleotides, the CDR3 is TGTGCCTGGATCCGGACAGGGGCGACCTACGAGCAGTACTTC. Amino acid sequence: CAWIRTGATYEQYF. The chain joins TRBV30 to TRBJ2-7; 9 nucleotides line up with TRBD1. Germline CDR1 GTSNPN, CDR2 SVGIG (reference sequence). Unmatched junction bases numbered 6, after V lost 4 bases and J lost 2 bases. The CDR3 contains 14 residues. Combining the CDR3 with reference TRBV30 and TRBJ2-7 gives the whole variable domain SQTIHQWPATLVQPVGSPLSLECTVEGTSNPNLYWYRQAAGRGLQLLFYSVGIGQISSEVPQNLSASRPQDRQFILSSKKLLLSDSGFYLCAWIRTGATYEQYFGPGTRLTVT.

This clonotype was picked up a small number of times. The CDR3 sequence is CSVETSGSGLFF. For the CDR3, the DNA is TGCAGCGTTGAAACTAGCGGGAGCGGGCTGTTTTTT. V usage is TRBV29-1 and J usage is TRBJ2-2; TRBD2 agrees at 11 bases. Germline CDR1 is SQVTM and CDR2 is ANQGSEA. V trimming: 2 bases; J trimming: 13 bases; junction bases outside the gene matches: 3. The CDR3 contains 12 residues.

This clonotype was recorded a few times. This rearrangement joins TRBV5-6 to TRBJ2-7, with a weak D call TRBD2 (6 bases). Germline V gene lookup returns CDR1 SGHDT and CDR2 YYEEEE. V was shortened by 2 bases and J by 5 bases, with 14 bases between the two germline ends. The length of the CDR3 is 14 residues. This chain's CDR3 is CASSFGGRLHEQYF. The CDR3, as DNA: TGTGCCAGCAGCTTTGGAGGGCGACTTCACGAGCAGTACTTC.

The sample holds a few counts of this clonotype. The CDR3 sequence: CASSPRGREYEQYF. The CDR3 nucleotides read TGTGCCAGCAGCCCGAGAGGCAGAGAATACGAGCAGTACTTC. The chain combines TRBV7-9 with TRBJ2-7; D remains unclear. The germline V gene has CDR1 SEHNR and CDR2 FQNEAQ (reference sequence). Trimming removed 5 bases from V and 4 bases from J, with 15 bases in between. This CDR3 is 14 amino acids long.

This clonotype has a handful of counts. The chain carries TRBV5-4 and TRBJ2-5, with TRBD2 identical over 14 bases. The germline V gene encodes CDR1 SGHNT and CDR2 YYREEE (reference sequence). This CDR3 is 16 amino acids long. V lost 5 bases and J lost 5; bases outside the gene matches: 8. The CDR3 loop is CASRPGLAGGGETQYF. CDR3 in DNA: TGTGCCAGCAGACCTGGACTAGCGGGAGGCGGGGAGACCCAGTACTTC. Based on the CDR3 plus reference TRBV5-4 and TRBJ2-5, the full variable domain is ETGVTQSPTHLIKTRGQQVTLRCSSQSGHNTVSWYQQALGQGPQFIFQYYREEENGRGNFPPRFSGLQFPNYSSELNVNALELDDSALYLCASRPGLAGGGETQYFGPGTRLLVL.

This clonotype turned up a few times. This rearrangement joins TRBV27 to TRBJ1-2; D gene ambiguous. This CDR3 spans 15 amino acids. V shed 5 bases and J shed 5 bases, with 18 bases lying between them. The germline CDR1 and CDR2 sequences are MNHEY and SMNVEV (reference sequence). The CDR3 loop is CASSPRTDLGYGYTF. The CDR3 bases are TGTGCCAGCAGTCCCCGGACGGATTTAGGGTATGGCTACACCTTC.

There are many counts of this clonotype. The gene calls are TRBV20-1 and TRBJ2-5, with 8 nucleotides matching TRBD1. With V trimmed by 6 bases and J by 5 bases, 5 bases remained unmatched. The length of the CDR3 is 12 residues. CDR1 and CDR2 (germline): DFQATT, SNEGSKA (reference sequence). The CDR3 DNA sequence: TGCAGTGCAAGACAGGGGTTCGAGACCCAGTACTTC. Its protein is CSARQGFETQYF.

This clonotype has at least ten counts. This sequence joins TRBV6-5 and TRBJ1-1, with a weak D call TRBD1 (6 bases). This CDR3 comprises 17 residues. The germline V and J ends were trimmed by 4 bases and 1 base, with 19 bases remaining between them. Germline V gives CDR1 MNHEY, CDR2 SVGAGI. The DNA of the CDR3 is TGTGCCAGCAGTTCTGGGGTTGGGGGCGGAACGAACACTGAAGCTTTCTTT. It encodes CASSSGVGGGTNTEAFF.

This clonotype was observed many times. This chain links TRBV12-5 with TRBJ1-1, with D maybe TRBD1 (5 bases). CDR3 length: 13 amino acids. V was clipped by 5 bases and J by 7 bases, with 14 bases between them. Germline V lookup: CDR1 LGHNT, CDR2 FRNRAP. CDR3 DNA sequence: TGTGCTAGTGGTCCAGGGTGGGGTGGTGAAGCTTTCTTT. Encoded protein: CASGPGWGGEAFF.

This chain joins TRBV28 and TRBJ2-1; D is perhaps TRBD2 (5 bases). Per germline, CDR1 MDHEN and CDR2 SYDVKM. With 5 bases removed from V and 0 bases from J, the gap between germline ends came to 8 bases. This CDR3 comprises 14 residues. CDR3 DNA sequence: TGTGCCAGCAGTGGACTTAGCTCCTACAATGAGCAGTTCTTC. Residues: CASSGLSSYNEQFF.

The rearrangement uses TRBV7-9 and TRBJ2-5, with no clear D. The V gene's germline CDR1 is SEHNR and CDR2 FQNEAQ (reference sequence). This CDR3 spans 14 amino acids. Trimming pared 5 bases from V and 4 bases from J, leaving 14 bases between. CDR3 in DNA: TGTGCCAGCAGCAAGGAGTCACCTCGAGAGACCCAGTACTTC. Protein: CASSKESPRETQYF.

Many counts were recorded for this clonotype. This chain uses TRBV28 with TRBJ2-5; 13 bases are shared with TRBD2. CDR3 length: 18 amino acids. V lost 3 bases to trimming and J lost 4 bases; unmatched junction nucleotides: 11. Germline V lookup: CDR1 MDHEN, CDR2 SYDVKM. CDR3 residues: CASSLRTSGSTRSETQYF. CDR3 sequence (DNA): TGTGCCAGCAGTTTGAGGACTAGCGGGAGCACAAGATCAGAGACCCAGTACTTC.

This clonotype was counted many times. The V gene is TRBV10-3, the J gene TRBJ2-5; 15 bases are a match to TRBD2. This CDR3 spans 17 amino acids. The V gene's germline CDR1 is ENHRY and CDR2 SYGVKD. Trimming took 4 bases from V and 4 from J; bases not matched to a gene: 7. The CDR3 nucleotides read TGTGCCATCAGTGGGGACCTGGGACTAGCGGGAGGAGAGACCCAGTACTTC. The encoded protein is CAISGDLGLAGGETQYF.

The sample holds one count of this clonotype. The chain joins TRBV6-1 to TRBJ1-1; 9 nucleotides match TRBD1. The CDR3 consists of 15 residues. Germline loops: CDR1 MNHNS, CDR2 SASEGT. The ends lost 5 bases at V and 0 bases at J; junction bases unmatched: 4. The CDR3 region is CASSMGTGMNTEAFF. DNA of the CDR3: TGTGCCAGCAGTATGGGGACAGGGATGAACACTGAAGCTTTCTTT.

The rearrangement joins TRBV10-3 to TRBJ1-6; D ambiguous. This CDR3 has 13 amino acids. CDR1 and CDR2 (germline): ENHRY, SYGVKD. V gave up 10 bases and J gave up 1 base, with 8 bases separating them. The CDR3 DNA sequence: TGTGCCACCCAGGCGTCCTATAATTCACCCCTCCACTTT. Translating it yields CATQASYNSPLHF.

The V gene is TRBV12-3 or TRBV12-4, the J gene TRBJ2-5; 7 positions agree with TRBD1. The CDR3 contains 15 residues. V shed 9 bases, J shed 5 bases, and the junction held 15 bases outside the gene matches. Here the CDR3 reads CASATRNRGAETQYF. The CDR3 DNA reads as TGTGCCAGTGCCACCCGCAACAGGGGCGCCGAGACCCAGTACTTC.

At least ten counts were recorded for this clonotype. V gene TRBV29-1 combines with J gene TRBJ2-2; 8 bases align to TRBD1. The CDR3 is made up of 13 amino acids. With 7 bases clipped from V and 6 bases from J, the junction kept 7 bases outside the gene matches. In germline, CDR1 is SQVTM, CDR2 ANQGSEA. For the CDR3, the DNA is TGCAGCGGATCGGACAGGGAGGCCGGGGAGCTGTTTTTT. Residues: CSGSDREAGELFF.

The CDR3 DNA follows: TGTGCCAGCAGCTTGGAGCCCCAGGCTCATTCACCCCTCCACTTT. It codes for CASSLEPQAHSPLHF. The chain combines TRBV7-2 with TRBJ1-6; D call uncertain. Germline-derived CDR1 and CDR2 are SGHTA and FQGNSA. The CDR3 extends over 15 amino acids. V lost 3 bases, J lost 8 bases, and 14 bases lay in between.

This clonotype was detected ten times or more. The gene calls are TRBV11-2 and TRBJ2-7; 8 bases are shared with TRBD1. The CDR3 has 12 amino acids. V gave up 9 bases and J gave up 1 base; unmatched junction bases: 2. The V gene's germline CDR1 is SGHAT and CDR2 FQNNGV. In nucleotides, the CDR3 is TGTGCCAGTGGGACAGGTTCCTACGAGCAGTACTTC. This codes for CASGTGSYEQYF. Complete variable domain (other parts from reference TRBV11-2 and TRBJ2-7): EAGVAQSPRYKIIEKRQSVAFWCNPISGHATLYWYQQILGQGPKLLIQFQNNGVVDDSQLPKDRFSAERLKGVDSTLKIQPAKLEDSAVYLCASGTGSYEQYFGPGTRLTVT.

This clonotype was recorded many times. The chain is built from TRBV28 and TRBJ1-1; D unclear. CDR1 and CDR2 from the germline V gene are MDHEN and SYDVKM. The CDR3 runs to 13 residues. Deletions cut 4 bases from V and 4 bases from J, with 10 bases between. The CDR3 protein is CASSSGGLTEAFF. DNA for the CDR3: TGTGCCAGCAGTTCCGGCGGCCTCACTGAAGCTTTCTTT.

There are many counts of this clonotype. The rearrangement uses TRBV28 and TRBJ1-5, with 8 bases fitting TRBD1. The J segment lost 5 bases and the V segment lost 6 bases, leaving 9 bases of the junction unmatched. Germline assignment: CDR1 MDHEN and CDR2 SYDVKM. The CDR3 extends over 15 amino acids. The CDR3 spells CASRHGQGGYQPQHF. The CDR3 DNA reads as TGTGCCAGCAGACACGGACAGGGTGGGTATCAGCCCCAGCATTTT.

This clonotype has at least ten counts. The CDR3 DNA reads TGTGCCAGCAGTGCTTGGACAGCCAGTCTAGCCAAAAACATTCAGTACTTC. Protein sequence: CASSAWTASLAKNIQYF. V gene TRBV2 combines with J gene TRBJ2-4, with a possible D match to TRBD1 (6 bases). The germline CDR1 and CDR2 sequences are SNHLY and FYNNEI. This CDR3 region has 17 residues. Trimming took 4 bases from V and 0 from J, leaving 16 bases between them.

This chain's CDR3 is CASSSRDLRGTQYF. CDR3 nucleotide sequence: TGTGCCAGCAGTAGCCGGGACCTCCGAGGTACGCAGTATTTT. The J gene is TRBJ2-3, the V gene TRBV28, with D perhaps assigned TRBD1 or TRBD2 (5 bases each). CDR3 length: 14 residues. Germline V lookup: CDR1 MDHEN, CDR2 SYDVKM. V shed 5 bases and J shed 8 bases, with 17 bases lying between them.

Many counts were recorded for this clonotype. The chain joins TRBV7-2 to TRBJ2-7; 13 nucleotides agree with TRBD2. CDR3 size: 16 residues. Trimming cost V 5 bases and J 6 bases; bases outside gene matches: 10. Germline lookup yields CDR1 SGHTA and CDR2 FQGNSA. CDR3 sequence (DNA): TGTGCCAGCAGCCCGCAAACTAGCGGGAGGGGAGTCGAGCAGTACTTC. It specifies CASSPQTSGRGVEQYF.

This clonotype was counted ten times or more. The V gene is TRBV28, the J gene TRBJ1-1, with D possibly TRBD1 on 6 matching bases. The CDR3 is 15 residues long. Trimming left V 2 bases short and J 6 bases short, with 16 bases between. Germline values: CDR1 MDHEN, CDR2 SYDVKM. The CDR3 coding sequence is TGTGCCAGCAGTTTAAGACAGGAGGTTTCGCCTGAAGCTTTCTTT. It translates to CASSLRQEVSPEAFF.

J is TRBJ1-3 and V is TRBV10-3, with D perhaps TRBD1 (5 bases). The CDR3 sequence is 15 residues long. Germline assignment: CDR1 ENHRY and CDR2 SYGVKD. Trimming left V 8 bases short and J 2 bases short, with 16 bases between. CDR3 in DNA: TGTGCCATCTCCGGGACCGCGTCTCCTGGAAACACCATATATTTT. It is translated as CAISGTASPGNTIYF.

This clonotype was counted at least ten times. This CDR3 reads CASSPSGRADTGELFF. The CDR3 DNA reads as TGTGCCAGCAGTCCTAGCGGGAGGGCGGACACCGGGGAGCTGTTTTTT. The V gene is TRBV27, the J gene TRBJ2-2; 12 bases fit TRBD2. After removal of 5 bases from V and 3 bases from J, the junction contained 4 bases not matched to a gene. There are 16 residues in the CDR3. CDR1 is MNHEY and CDR2 is SMNVEV in the germline V gene (reference sequence).

This clonotype was detected a few times. This rearrangement joins TRBV10-2 to TRBJ2-2, with 10 nucleotides matching TRBD1. The germline V gene has CDR1 WSHSY and CDR2 SAAADI. V was clipped by 6 bases and J by 6 bases; unmatched bases: 10. The CDR3 spans 16 residues. The CDR3 sequence is CASRGPGTGVAGELFF. The CDR3, as DNA: TGCGCCAGCAGGGGCCCCGGGACAGGGGTCGCCGGGGAGCTGTTTTTT.